This T cell receptor (beta chain) is from a study of shared clonotypes between healthy human individuals. Study as a whole: A donor's plate count was three for CD4 naive and three for CD4 memory; CD8 naive had two and CD8 memory one.

Points from the study as a whole: Naive subsets tended to show greater estimated richness than memory subsets.

As concerns this clone: What it recognizes is unknown.

The genomic DNA of each subset was split evenly across several immunoSEQ plates. Sorted-subset replicate PCR reactions were performed with roughly 200 ng DNA, corresponding to roughly 30,000 T cell genomes. Assay: immunoSEQ multiplex PCR; the TCRdb copy retains only in-frame clones and omits some. This sample has more than 2 million clones; approximately 94% occur once, and the top ten carry about 0.13%. Trimming took off 10 bases at V and 4 bases at J, with 19 bases between the two ends. The CDR3 is 14 amino acids. Germline V gene lookup returns CDR1 MNHEY and CDR2 SMNVEV (reference sequence). The chain joins TRBV27 to TRBJ2-5; perhaps TRBD1 as D (5 bases). The clonotype originates from a young man in good health. Source material: naive CD4+ T cells sorted from blood. Subset meaning: CD45RA+ positively selected. The CDR3 DNA reads TGTGCCACCTGGGGCCAGGGTTTAGGAGAGACCCAGTACTTC. It codes for CATWGQGLGETQYF.